In this sample, the clone carrying this T cell receptor beta chain turned up many times. In preparing bulk TCR libraries, previously described methods and listed TCR primers were used. TCRdb re-called the PCR reads with MiXCR, one entry per CDR3 protein. The data show about 320,000 distinct CDR3 sequences, about 21% seen once. This record comes from a study of molecular identifiers for immune sequencing clone quantification. CDR3 size: 13 residues. Germline CDR1 and CDR2: SEHNR and FQNEAQ (reference sequence). V lost 8 bases, J lost 3 bases, and 13 bases lay in between. For naive CD8 T cells, sorting used the CD8+CD4-CCR7+CD45RA+ phenotype.

The sequence was collected from a human donor in good health. Some libraries in this study had Jurkat cell RNA spiked in. V usage is TRBV7-9 and J usage is TRBJ1-1; tentatively, D is TRBD1 (6 bases). The specimen sequenced was naive CD8+ T cells from blood, with Jurkat cell RNA spiked in. Indicated subset: FACS-sorted CD8+CD4-CCR7+CD45RA+ naive T cells. CDR3 residues: CASPGARDTEAFF. The CDR3 nucleotides read TGTGCCAGCCCGGGGGCGCGGGACACTGAAGCTTTCTTT.